This T cell receptor beta chain was sequenced in a study of graft-versus-host responses after intestinal transplantation. On the study more broadly: Transplants given to recipients were multivisceral, liver-intestinal, or isolated intestinal. Overall study findings and caveats: Recipient marrow harbored GvH clones, some of which surfaced first in ileum or blood.

The table came from immunoSEQ multiplex PCR; TCRdb's copy has only in-frame clones and leaves some out. Of 65,000 to 85,000 clones in the sample, about nine tenths are singletons; the top ten hold roughly 7.3%. About this clone: The antigen remains unidentified.

This clonotype originated in a human donor who was the organ donor for an intestinal transplant. The specimen was unstimulated CD8+ T cells sorted from spleen or lymph node cells, collected before transplant.

CDR3 sequence reads: CASHTGRWNTEAFF. Here the CDR3 DNA reads TGTGCCAGCCATACCGGTCGATGGAACACTGAAGCTTTCTTT. The chain recombines TRBV6-5 with TRBJ1-1; D gene unclear. The CDR3 runs to 14 residues. Trimming pared 8 bases from V and 1 base from J, leaving 14 bases between. CDR1 is MNHEY, CDR2 SVGAGI, per germline.